The TCR beta chain under discussion was sequenced for a study of blood T cells in healthy people across ages. Germline trimming cut 3 bases from V and 4 bases from J; bases unmatched to any gene: 5. This CDR3 comprises 14 residues. The germline CDR1 and CDR2 sequences are ENHRY and SYGVKD. Concerning this clonotype: Its antigen is still unknown.

General study findings and limits: Diversity was estimated from one million T cells, and these estimates were considered underestimates.

Sample-barcoded 5' priming and a J-beta primer mix drove a second PCR of about 6 to 12 cycles. In TCRdb, the 5' RACE reads were re-called with MiXCR into one record per CDR3 protein. The sample lists some 1.5 million distinct CDR3 sequences; about 45% were seen once. Whenever a sample was processed, at least 7 million PBMCs were isolated. Sequencing was performed on blood. V is TRBV10-3 and J is TRBJ1-2, with 7 bases that match TRBD1. The TCR sequence derives from a woman aged 18-29 years in good health. The CDR3 protein is CAISEKQGPYGYTF. DNA for the CDR3: TGTGCCATCAGTGAAAAACAGGGGCCCTATGGCTACACCTTC.